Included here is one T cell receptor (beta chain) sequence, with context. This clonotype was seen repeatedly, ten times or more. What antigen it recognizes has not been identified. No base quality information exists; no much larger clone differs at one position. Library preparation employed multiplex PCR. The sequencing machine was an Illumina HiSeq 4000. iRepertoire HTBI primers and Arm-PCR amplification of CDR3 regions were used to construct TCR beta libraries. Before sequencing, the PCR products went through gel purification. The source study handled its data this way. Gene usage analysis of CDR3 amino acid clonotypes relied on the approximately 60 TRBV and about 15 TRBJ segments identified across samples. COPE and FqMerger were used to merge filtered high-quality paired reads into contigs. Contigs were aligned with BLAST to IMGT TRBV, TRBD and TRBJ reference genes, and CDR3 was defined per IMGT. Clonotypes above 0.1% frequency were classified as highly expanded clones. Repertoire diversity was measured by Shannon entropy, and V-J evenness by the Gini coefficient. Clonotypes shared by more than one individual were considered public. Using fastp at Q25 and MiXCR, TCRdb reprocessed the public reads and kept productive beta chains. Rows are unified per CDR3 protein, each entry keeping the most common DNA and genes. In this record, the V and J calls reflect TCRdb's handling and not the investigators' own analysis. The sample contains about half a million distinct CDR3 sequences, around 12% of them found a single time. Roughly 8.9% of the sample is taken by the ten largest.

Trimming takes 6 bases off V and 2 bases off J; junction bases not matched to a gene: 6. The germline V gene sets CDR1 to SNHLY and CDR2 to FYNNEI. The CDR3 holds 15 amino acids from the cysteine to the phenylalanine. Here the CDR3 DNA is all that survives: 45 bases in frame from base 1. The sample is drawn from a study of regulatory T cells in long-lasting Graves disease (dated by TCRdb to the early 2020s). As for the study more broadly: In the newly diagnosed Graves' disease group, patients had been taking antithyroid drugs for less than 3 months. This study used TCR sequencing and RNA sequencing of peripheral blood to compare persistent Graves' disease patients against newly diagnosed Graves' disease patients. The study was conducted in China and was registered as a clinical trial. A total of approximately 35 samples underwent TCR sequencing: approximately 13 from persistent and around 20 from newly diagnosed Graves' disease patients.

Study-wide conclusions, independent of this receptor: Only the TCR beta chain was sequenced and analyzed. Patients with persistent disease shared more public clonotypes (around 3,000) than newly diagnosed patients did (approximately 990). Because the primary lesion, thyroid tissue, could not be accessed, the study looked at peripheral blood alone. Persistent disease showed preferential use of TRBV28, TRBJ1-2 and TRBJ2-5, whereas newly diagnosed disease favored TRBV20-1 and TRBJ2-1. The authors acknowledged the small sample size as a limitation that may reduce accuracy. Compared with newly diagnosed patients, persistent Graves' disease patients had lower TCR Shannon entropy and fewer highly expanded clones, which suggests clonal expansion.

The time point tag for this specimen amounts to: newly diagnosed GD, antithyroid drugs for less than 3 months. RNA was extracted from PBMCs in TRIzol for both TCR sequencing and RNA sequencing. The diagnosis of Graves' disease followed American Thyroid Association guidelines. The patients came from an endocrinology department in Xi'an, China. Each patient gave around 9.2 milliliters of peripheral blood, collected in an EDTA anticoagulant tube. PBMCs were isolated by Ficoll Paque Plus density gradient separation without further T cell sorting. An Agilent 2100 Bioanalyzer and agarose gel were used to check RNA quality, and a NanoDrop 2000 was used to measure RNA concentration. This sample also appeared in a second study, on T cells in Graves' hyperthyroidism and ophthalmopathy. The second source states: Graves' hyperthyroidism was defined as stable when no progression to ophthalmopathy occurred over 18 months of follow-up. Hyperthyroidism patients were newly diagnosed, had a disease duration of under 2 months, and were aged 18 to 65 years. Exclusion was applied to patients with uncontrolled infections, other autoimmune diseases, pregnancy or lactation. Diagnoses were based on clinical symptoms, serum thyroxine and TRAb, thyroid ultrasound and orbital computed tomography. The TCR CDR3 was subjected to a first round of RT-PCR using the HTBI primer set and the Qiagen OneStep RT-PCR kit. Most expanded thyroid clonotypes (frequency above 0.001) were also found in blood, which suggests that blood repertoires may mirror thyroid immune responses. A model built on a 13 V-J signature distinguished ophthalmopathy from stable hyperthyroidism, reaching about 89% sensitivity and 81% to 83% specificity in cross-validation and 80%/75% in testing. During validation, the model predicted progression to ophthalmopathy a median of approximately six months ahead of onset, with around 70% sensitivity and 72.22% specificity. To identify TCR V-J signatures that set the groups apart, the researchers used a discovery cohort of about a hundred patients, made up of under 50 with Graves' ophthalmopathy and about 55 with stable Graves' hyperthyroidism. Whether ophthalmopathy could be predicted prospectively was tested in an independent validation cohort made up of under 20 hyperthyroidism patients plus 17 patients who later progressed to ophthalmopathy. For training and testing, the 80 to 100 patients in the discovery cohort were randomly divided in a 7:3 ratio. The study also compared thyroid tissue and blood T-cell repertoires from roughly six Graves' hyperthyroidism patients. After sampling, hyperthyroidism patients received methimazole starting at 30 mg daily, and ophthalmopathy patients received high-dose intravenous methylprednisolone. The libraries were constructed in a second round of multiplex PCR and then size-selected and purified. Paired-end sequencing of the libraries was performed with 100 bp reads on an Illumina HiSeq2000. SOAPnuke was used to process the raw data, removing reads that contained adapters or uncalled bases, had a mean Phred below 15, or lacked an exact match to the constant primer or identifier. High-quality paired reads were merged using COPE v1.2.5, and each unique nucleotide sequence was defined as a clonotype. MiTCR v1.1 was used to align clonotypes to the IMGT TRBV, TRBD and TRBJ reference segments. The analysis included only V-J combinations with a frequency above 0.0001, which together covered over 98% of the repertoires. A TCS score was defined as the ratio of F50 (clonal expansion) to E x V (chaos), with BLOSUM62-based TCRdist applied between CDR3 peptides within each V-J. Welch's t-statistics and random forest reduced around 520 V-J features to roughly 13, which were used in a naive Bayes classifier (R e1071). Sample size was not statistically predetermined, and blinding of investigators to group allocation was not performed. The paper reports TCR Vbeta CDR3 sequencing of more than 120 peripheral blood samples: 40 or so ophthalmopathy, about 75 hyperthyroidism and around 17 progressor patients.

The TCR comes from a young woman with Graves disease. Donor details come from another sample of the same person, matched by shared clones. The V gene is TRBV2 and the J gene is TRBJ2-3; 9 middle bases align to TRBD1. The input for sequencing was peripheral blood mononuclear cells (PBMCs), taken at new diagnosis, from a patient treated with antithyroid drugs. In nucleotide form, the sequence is TGTGCCAGCAGGAGGACAGGGGCATACACAGATACGCAGTATTTT. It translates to CASRRTGAYTDTQYF.